These 6 T cell receptor beta chains were sequenced from one sample in a study of vaccination effects on CD4 cells after COVID-19. Profiled with immunoSEQ multiplex PCR; TCRdb holds only in-frame clones, not every one. The sample carries roughly 71,000 clones, approximately 82% recorded once. Sequencing was preceded by expansion of antigen-specific CD4+ T cells with viral peptide pools in the ViraFEST assay. Cells that had been cultured for 10 days were the source of isolated CD4+ T cells. Either the mRNA-1273 or the BNT162b2 vaccine was given to participants as two doses. Antigen specificity for these receptors is unknown. Source: CD4+ T cells from PBMCs cultured with HCoV-229E spike peptides, taken after COVID-19 vaccination. Source of these receptors: a human donor who received a COVID-19 vaccine.

The chain combines TRBV5-5 with TRBJ1-1; D is undetermined. This CDR3 has 13 residues. V lost 4 bases to trimming and J lost 0 bases, with 7 bases between them. Germline V gene data show CDR1 as SGHKS and CDR2 as YYEKEE (reference sequence). This CDR3 reads CASSRNMNTEAFF. The CDR3 bases are TGTGCCAGCAGCCGGAACATGAACACTGAAGCTTTCTTT.

The rearrangement joins TRBV18 to TRBJ1-5, with 10 bases identical to TRBD1. The CDR3 is made up of 17 amino acids. Germline values: CDR1 KGHSH, CDR2 LQKENI. V trimming: 3 bases; J trimming: 5 bases; junction bases outside the gene matches: 10. The CDR3 region has the DNA TGTGCCAGCTCACCTAGGGGAGGACAGGGGGTAGATCAGCCCCAGCATTTT. This sequence encodes CASSPRGGQGVDQPQHF.

This chain uses TRBV5-5 with TRBJ1-5; a weak D match, TRBD1 (5 bases). The CDR3 runs 14 residues. Germline assignment: CDR1 SGHKS and CDR2 YYEKEE (reference sequence). V dropped 3 bases and J dropped 1 base, with 8 bases sitting between them. The CDR3 nucleotides read TGTGCCAGCAGCTCGGGACCAAGCAATCAGCCCCAGCATTTT. Its translation: CASSSGPSNQPQHF.

CDR3 sequence (DNA): TGCGCCAGCAGCTCCCTCCGGGTCACCGGGGAGCTGTTTTTT. It is translated as CASSSLRVTGELFF. The chain joins TRBV5-1 to TRBJ2-2; D gene ambiguous. Trimming shortened V by 3 bases and J by 4 bases, and 10 bases separated the two germline ends. The CDR3 has 14 amino acids. CDR1 is SGHRS, CDR2 YFSETQ, per germline.

The chain joins TRBV5-1 to TRBJ2-5, with 9 nucleotides matching TRBD1. With V trimmed by 4 bases and J by 2 bases, 12 bases remained unmatched. The CDR3 has 17 residues. Looked up from germline, CDR1 is SGHRS and CDR2 is YFSETQ. The CDR3 is CASSPGQGVGSQETQYF. The CDR3 DNA sequence: TGCGCCAGCAGCCCGGGACAGGGTGTGGGCAGTCAAGAGACCCAGTACTTC.

J is TRBJ1-2 and V is TRBV19; D is undetermined. This CDR3 spans 16 amino acids. Germline V gene data show CDR1 as LNHDA and CDR2 as SQIVND (reference sequence). V lost 5 bases, J lost 5 bases, and 21 bases lay in between. CDR3 sequence reads: CASSSYDVPILYGYTF. DNA of the CDR3: TGTGCCAGTAGTTCTTACGACGTGCCGATTCTTTATGGCTACACCTTC. The full variable domain, in which reference TRBV19 and TRBJ1-2 provide the parts outside the CDR3, is DGGITQSPKYLFRKEGQNVTLSCEQNLNHDAMYWYRQDPGQGLRLIYYSQIVNDFQKGDIAEGYSVSREKKESFPLTVTSAQKNPTAFYLCASSSYDVPILYGYTFGSGTRLTVV.